This T cell receptor beta chain stems from a study of shared clonotypes between healthy human individuals (dated by TCRdb to 2020 to 2022). About the investigation overall: The cohort comprised two women and a few men aged 18 to 49 years. For each donor, three plates each were used for CD4 naive and CD4 memory, two plates were used for CD8 naive, and one plate was used for CD8 memory. To estimate repertoire size and how much clonotype sharing occurs between individuals, the study deeply sequenced the blood TCR repertoires of roughly 5 healthy adults. Leukapheresis yielded between about 0.85 and 10 billion PBMCs per donor. To increase sequencing depth and limit assay-specific biases, TCR repertoire library preparation and sequencing were carried out by different laboratories using diverse techniques. On the study overall, not on this receptor specifically: Based on pairwise subsampling, the degree of clonotype sharing among donors was expected to be affected by sequencing depth. Sharing across a few donors was observed for approximately 5% of naive CD4, 3% to 3.5% of naive CD8, 2% to 2.5% of memory CD4, and 0.4% of memory CD8 clonotypes. Sampling was restricted to blood, and TCR repertoires in tissues likely differ from the TCR repertoires found in blood. The genetic and exposure-history diversity represented was limited by the small number of donors. Naive subsets generally had larger estimated clonotype richness than memory subsets did. Clonotypes shared by all four sorted-subset donors showed higher generation probabilities than non-shared clonotypes. Incomplete sequencing was indicated by rarefaction of sorted-subset datasets, despite the large sequencing depth.

CD8 naive samples were CD45RO-negative cells positively selected for CCR7, giving a CD45RA+CCR7+ population that excluded TemRA cells. Donors were healthy HIV-negative adults with no recently reported acute infections or vaccinations. All donors were Caucasian adults living in Nashville, Tennessee, USA. Blood was collected by leukapheresis, and PBMCs were isolated by Ficoll-Histopaque density gradient centrifugation and then cryopreserved in liquid nitrogen vapor phase. Analytical flow cytometry was used to check the purity and quantity of every magnetically sorted T cell population. Genomic DNA was isolated from every sorted fraction and measured by UV absorbance on a Nanodrop 2000c. CDR1 SEHNR and CDR2 FQNEAQ were looked up in the germline V gene (reference sequence). The cysteine opens and the phenylalanine closes a CDR3 of 16 amino acids. Only the CDR3 part of the read is kept: 48 bases, read in frame from the first base. After removal of 1 base from V and 1 base from J, the junction retains 2 bases not matched to a gene.

Using the deep immunoSEQ assay, multiplex PCR amplified TCR CDR3 regions from genomic DNA. Extracted genomic DNA from each cell subset was distributed evenly across all wells of several immunoSEQ 96-well plates, and each plate was treated as a replicate. For sorted subsets, approximately 200 ng of genomic DNA, equivalent to around 30,000 T cell genomes, went into each replicate PCR. The purified libraries were quantified using a Qubit 3.0 fluorometer, sized with a Bioanalyzer 2100, and then quantified again using the KAPA Library Quantification kit. Every immunoSEQ 96-well plate was sequenced on a dedicated single-read 150-cycle Illumina NextSeq 550 flow cell. The original methods were these. The immunoSEQ output contained only junctional sequences without quality scores, so filtering could not match that applied to full-length reads. Sequences were annotated with PyIR, a Python wrapper for IgBLAST v1.9, using IMGT germline references to assign V/J genes and CDR3. Reads were filtered out if the reads had weak V/J assignments (E-value above 1e-6), no CDR3, stop codons, out-of-frame junctions, or ambiguous translated residues. A V3J clonotype was defined by an identical inferred V gene, J gene, and CDR3 amino acid sequence. To compute the percentage overlap between repertoires, the number of shared unique clonotypes was divided by the size of the smaller repertoire. RTK rarefaction, the Chao1 estimator, and Recon v2.1 estimates of unobserved clonotypes were used to assess repertoire richness. Generation probabilities were computed with OLGA for all TCRbeta clonotypes obtained by the gDNA method from several donors. The clones in this table, taken by TCRdb from immuneACCESS, are in-frame only. Not every clone is retained; where verified, under half of the shortfall comes from an unresolved V gene, and the cause of the rest is unknown. V and J calls and clone size come straight from that table; D and trimming were deduced from the DNA. The table for this sample lists a few million clones; about 94% of them were counted only once. Less than 2% of the sample is taken by the ten largest.

Turning to this clone: Its target antigen remains unknown. No qualities accompany the bases; no much larger clone lies one base away. The same CDR3 is also encoded by other DNA sequences in this sample.

The sample comprised naive CD8+ T cells from PBMCs. The cell subset or site label on this specimen signifies: CD45RA+CCR7+. This TCR came from a man younger than 30 in good health. Some clones in this sample may be carry-over from other donors' samples. The V and J segments used are TRBV7-9 and TRBJ2-1; TRBD1 agrees with 9 junctional bases. CDR3 region: CASSLDRGRSYNEQFF. The nucleotide sequence reads as follows: TGTGCCAGCAGCTTAGACAGGGGGCGGTCCTACAATGAGCAGTTCTTC.